This T cell receptor (beta chain) was profiled in a study of T-cell memory formation after mild COVID-19. Study-level points and caveats: Pre-infection memory already had some responding clones, implying cross-reactive memory joined. Day 15 to 85 contractors were CD4/CD8 balanced; later expanders leaned CD4+.

TCRdb reprocessed the 5' RACE reads with MiXCR, giving one entry per CDR3 protein. The data show about half a million distinct CDR3 sequences, with roughly 18% seen just once and roughly 12% held by the top ten. The CDR3 is 13 amino acids. The germline V gene encodes CDR1 MNHEY and CDR2 SVGEGT. J gave up 6 bases and V 6 bases, and 4 bases lay outside the gene matches. With regard to this clonotype: Antigen: not known.

The V gene is TRBV6-2 or TRBV6-3, the J gene TRBJ2-1; 8 bases fit TRBD2. This clonotype was sampled from an adult woman who had mild COVID-19 (a few samples of this study predate the infection). Cell type and time point are not known. The sample taken for sequencing was PBMCs or a T cell subset sorted from them (not recorded which). For the CDR3, the DNA is TGTGCCAGCAGGAAAGCGGGAGCCAATGAGCAGTTCTTC. Translated: CASRKAGANEQFF.